A single sample gave rise to the 14 T cell receptor beta chains below, sequenced in a study of vaccination and CD4 T cells after COVID-19. Antigens of these TCRs are unknown. The sample's treatment: approximately 11-day PBMC culture with coronavirus spike peptide pools or control peptides (ViraFEST assay). An Oncomine TCR Beta short-read assay was used to sequence the DNA from cultured CD4+ T cells. TCRdb re-derived calls from the PCR reads in MiXCR, one entry per CDR3 protein. The sample includes some 7,000 distinct CDR3 sequences, approximately 21% seen only once; the top ten take 27%. Sequencing was performed on CD4+ T cells from blood, cultured in vitro, taken after SARS-CoV-2 vaccination. The receptors stem from a human donor who had recovered from COVID-19.

The chain has TRBV27 and TRBJ1-1; D uncertain. Germline lookup yields CDR1 MNHEY and CDR2 SMNVEV (reference sequence). The CDR3 is 15 amino acids. The V and J ends lost 0 bases and 0 bases respectively, with 8 bases between them. The CDR3 nucleotides read TGTGCCAGCAGTTTATCGTACGGATTGAACACTGAAGCTTTCTTT. It translates to CASSLSYGLNTEAFF.

Comment on this clonotype: With a much larger clone just one base away, this may be a read error. This chain joins TRBV20-1 and TRBJ2-7, with D possibly matching TRBD2 (5 bases). This CDR3 has 11 amino acids. The germline V gene has CDR1 DFQATT and CDR2 SNEGSKA (reference sequence). CDR3 sequence: CRASPGDEQYF. CDR3 in DNA: TGCAGAGCCTCGCCCGGGGACGAGCAGTACTTC.

The chain joins TRBV6-2 or TRBV6-3 to TRBJ2-1; 7 nucleotides line up with TRBD2. Trimming cost V 2 bases and J 4 bases; bases outside gene matches: 11. CDR1 and CDR2 from the germline V gene are MNHEY and SVGEGT. The CDR3 has 17 residues. CDR3 region: CASSYAGDLRFYNEQFF. As DNA, the CDR3 is TGTGCCAGCAGTTACGCGGGGGACCTCCGGTTTTACAATGAGCAGTTCTTC.

J is TRBJ2-1 and V is TRBV6-2 or TRBV6-3; 7 bases match TRBD2. Trimming took 6 bases from V and 7 from J; bases not matched to a gene: 12. Germline-derived CDR1 and CDR2 are MNHEY and SVGEGT. This CDR3 is built from 15 residues. CDR3 DNA sequence: TGTGCCAGCAGGCAGACTGGGCGGGGGAGGAATGAGCAGTTCTTC. Residues: CASRQTGRGRNEQFF.

This sequence joins TRBV18 and TRBJ1-2; a weak D match, TRBD1 (5 bases). Germline assignment: CDR1 KGHSH and CDR2 LQKENI. The CDR3 is made up of 13 amino acids. Trimming removed 5 bases from V and 2 bases from J, with 9 bases in between. The chain's CDR3 is CASSKGANYGYTF. The CDR3 coding sequence is TGTGCCAGCTCAAAAGGGGCGAACTATGGCTACACCTTC.

This clonotype occurred a few times. The CDR3 DNA sequence: TGTGCCAGCAGCTTAGCAGGGGCCGGGGAGACCCAGTACTTC. Its protein product is CASSLAGAGETQYF. The gene calls are TRBV11-2 and TRBJ2-5; D is possibly TRBD1 (6 bases). The CDR3 runs 14 residues. Between the trimmed V and J ends, which lost 1 base and 5 bases, there was a span of 11 bases. Looked up from germline, CDR1 is SGHAT and CDR2 is FQNNGV.

This clonotype was detected a few times. The rearrangement joins TRBV7-8 to TRBJ2-1, with D hard to call. V lost 5 bases and J 5 bases, leaving 10 bases between the germline ends. The CDR3 consists of 13 residues. Germline V gene data show CDR1 as SGHVS and CDR2 as FQNEAQ. The chain's CDR3 is CASSTDRHNEQFF. In DNA, the CDR3 is TGTGCCAGCAGCACGGACCGTCACAATGAGCAGTTCTTC.

The chain couples TRBV27 to TRBJ2-1; 10 bases are shared with TRBD2. Germline V gene lookup returns CDR1 MNHEY and CDR2 SMNVEV (reference sequence). The V segment lost 1 base and the J segment 6 bases; nucleotides outside the gene matches: 6. The CDR3 covers 16 residues. The CDR3 region has the DNA TGTGCCAGCAGTTTATTCGCTAGCGGGAGTGGCAATGAGCAGTTCTTC. It codes for CASSLFASGSGNEQFF.

V is TRBV6-2 or TRBV6-3 and J is TRBJ1-5; D is unclear. V was clipped by 7 bases and J by 1 base, with 8 bases between them. The CDR3 sequence is 13 residues long. The germline CDR1 and CDR2 sequences are MNHEY and SVGEGT. This chain's CDR3 is CASTPRSNQPQHF. The DNA for the CDR3 is TGTGCCAGCACCCCGCGAAGCAATCAGCCCCAGCATTTT.

The gene calls are TRBV19 and TRBJ1-5, with unresolved D. CDR1 and CDR2 (germline): LNHDA, SQIVND (reference sequence). The CDR3 consists of 14 residues. Trimming pared 1 base from V and 6 bases from J, leaving 10 bases between. The CDR3 loop is CASSIASAVQPQHF. In DNA, the CDR3 is TGTGCCAGTAGTATAGCGTCAGCAGTTCAGCCCCAGCATTTT.

The genes are TRBV4-2 and TRBJ1-1; weak D call: TRBD1 (6 bases). The CDR3 length is 14 residues. V was shortened by 4 bases and J by 3 bases, with 12 bases between the two germline ends. Germline CDR1 and CDR2: LGHNA and YNFKEQ. CDR3 bases: TGTGCCAGCAGCCGACCCGGACAGTACACTGAAGCTTTCTTT. Translating gives CASSRPGQYTEAFF.

This chain joins TRBV7-2 and TRBJ2-2, with a possible D match to TRBD1 (6 bases). Germline values: CDR1 SGHTA, CDR2 FQGNSA. This CDR3 comprises 13 residues. Trimming left V 6 bases short and J 5 bases short, with 10 bases between. This CDR3 reads CASRPTGTGELFF. The CDR3 region has the DNA TGTGCCAGCAGACCTACAGGGACCGGGGAGCTGTTTTTT.

In this sample, this clonotype is medium-sized. This sequence joins TRBV6-1 and TRBJ1-6; D not certain. CDR1 and CDR2 (germline): MNHNS, SASEGT. V was cut by 4 bases and J by 7 bases, with 14 bases left in between. The CDR3 contains 15 residues. The CDR3 region has the DNA TGTGCCAGCAGTGCCGGACCAAACGGCAATTCACCCCTCCACTTT. Amino acids: CASSAGPNGNSPLHF.

Sample share makes this clonotype medium-sized (0.01 to 0.1%). This sequence joins TRBV7-2 and TRBJ2-7; D gene ambiguous. The CDR3 has 13 residues. Germline CDR1 and CDR2: SGHTA and FQGNSA. The V end was cut by 1 base, the J end by 3 bases, with 7 bases between. CDR3 sequence (DNA): TGTGCCAGCAGCTTAGGGCGAAGCTACGAGCAGTACTTC. It is translated as CASSLGRSYEQYF.